The sequence of this T cell receptor beta chain was determined in a study of human T cells and chemical hapten exposure. Germline V gene data show CDR1 as SGHRS and CDR2 as YFSETQ. This CDR3 is 15 amino acids long. V was clipped by 0 bases and J by 4 bases, with 13 bases between them. Each CDR3 protein is one row after TCRdb ran MiXCR on the RACE reads. The sample yields 85,000 to 100,000 distinct CDR3 sequences, more than 9.5% seen once. Time point defined: patch test 2, 6 weeks after DPC sensitization. Stated treatment: therapeutic diphenylcyclopropenone sensitization with weekly scalp DPC. The TCR was taken from a man between 35 and 55 years old with alopecia areata. Some clones in this sample may be carry-over from other donors' samples. The V and J genes are TRBV5-1 and TRBJ1-2; D unresolved. Here the sequenced sample was whole blood, taken in connection with sensitization to the hapten diphenylcyclopropenone (DPC). The CDR3 spells CASSLAGNLGYGYTF. The CDR3, as DNA: TGCGCCAGCAGCTTGGCCGGGAACCTAGGCTATGGCTACACCTTC.